This TCR beta chain comes out of a study of T-cell reconstitution after alpha-beta-depleted transplantation in children. J gave up 4 bases and V 5 bases, and 7 bases lay outside the gene matches. The length of the CDR3 is 14 residues. Germline-derived CDR1 and CDR2 are LNHDA and SQIVND (reference sequence). This clonotype has ten or more counts. Unique molecular identifiers were used in preparing the TCRbeta library. MiXCR, applied by TCRdb to the PCR reads, yields one record per CDR3 protein. The table has 400,000 to 550,000 distinct CDR3 sequences, roughly a tenth seen once. Material: PBMCs, obtained before TCRalphabeta/CD19-depleted stem cell transplant. The clonotype was recovered from a child aged 2-15 years with inherited bone marrow failure, due to receive a stem cell transplant. The chain uses TRBV19 and TRBJ1-2; 7 nucleotides line up with TRBD1. As DNA, the CDR3 is TGTGCCAGTAGTGCCGGCCAGGGGGGCTATGGCTACACCTTC. Encoded protein: CASSAGQGGYGYTF.